This T cell receptor (beta chain) was captured by sequencing in a study of CD8 T cells in ankylosing spondylitis. As to this clonotype: Its specificity is not known.

Whole-study results and caveats: Relatively scarce in peripheral blood, disease-linked clones were CD8+. For ankylosing spondylitis blood, a TCR beta motif of seven to nine highly homologous variants appeared characteristic.

In germline, CDR1 is KGHSH, CDR2 LQKENI. V was clipped by 2 bases and J by 0 bases; unmatched bases: 8. The CDR3 contains 19 residues. It was by quantitative 5'-RACE with molecular barcodes that TCR beta libraries were made. TCRdb re-called the 5' RACE reads with MiXCR, one entry per CDR3 protein. The sample shows hundreds of thousands of distinct CDR3 sequences, approximately 12% of them seen only once. This TCR was sampled from a male donor with ankylosing spondylitis. Sequencing was performed on blood, either unsorted or a sorted T cell fraction (not recorded which). This sequence joins TRBV18 and TRBJ2-1; 12 nucleotides match TRBD1. CDR3: CASSPRGTGGFYSYNEQFF. The CDR3 nucleotides read TGTGCCAGCTCACCAAGGGGGACAGGGGGCTTTTACTCCTACAATGAGCAGTTCTTC.